Included here is one T cell receptor beta chain sequence, with context. Unmatched junction bases numbered 3, after V lost 1 base and J lost 4 bases. Germline assignment: CDR1 MGHRA and CDR2 YSYEKL. This CDR3 contains 14 residues. Profiled with immunoSEQ multiplex PCR; TCRdb holds only in-frame clones, not every one. Of more than 75,000 clones in the sample, about 86% were seen once. This sample was included in a study of OX40 agonist ivuxolimab in advanced cancers. Study context: Patients received ivuxolimab, an intravenous treatment, every 2 weeks at 0.01 to 10 mg/kg.

This chain links TRBV4-1 with TRBJ2-7; 8 bases match TRBD1. This receptor was taken from an adult with an advanced solid tumor such as melanoma, head and neck, liver or kidney cancer. The sequences come from CD4+ or CD8+ T cells sorted from blood, collected in a trial of the OX40 agonist ivuxolimab. CDR3 bases: TGCGCCAGCAGCCAAGGGAACAGGGGGTACGAGCAGTACTTC. This translates into CASSQGNRGYEQYF.